Listed below are T cell receptor beta chains from one sample, sequenced in a study of molecular identifiers for immune sequencing clone quantification. TCRdb used MiXCR to reprocess the PCR reads, holding one entry per CDR3 protein. Seen here are over 300,000 distinct CDR3 sequences, under 25% observed once, and the top ten hold about 0.71%. The sequenced material came from naive CD8+ T cells from blood, with Jurkat cell RNA spiked in. Receptors were obtained from a human donor in good health. Some libraries in this study had Jurkat cell RNA spiked in. Both conserved end residues are part of each CDR3. Each record gives: V gene, D gene, clone size, J gene, CDR3 protein, CDR3 DNA. A D gene is named only where the DNA matches it firmly. Size tells how often a clone was seen (once, few, many) or the class of an expanded clone, and some rows leave it out.

v_gene: TRBV27; d_gene: .; abundance: few; j_gene: TRBJ1-2; CDR3aa: CASSLGSYYGYTF; CDR3nt: TGTGCCAGCAGTTTGGGGTCCTACTATGGCTACACCTTC
v_gene: TRBV24-1; d_gene: TRBD2; abundance: .; j_gene: TRBJ2-1; CDR3aa: CATSARSAGGTYNEQFF; CDR3nt: TGTGCCACCAGTGCACGATCAGCGGGAGGTACCTACAATGAGCAGTTCTTC
v_gene: TRBV19; d_gene: .; abundance: many; j_gene: TRBJ1-5; CDR3aa: CASSIFGTANQPQHF; CDR3nt: TGTGCCAGTAGTATTTTCGGGACGGCTAATCAGCCCCAGCATTTT
v_gene: TRBV6-2/TRBV6-3; d_gene: TRBD1; abundance: .; j_gene: TRBJ1-1; CDR3aa: CASSNSGQGKNTEAFF; CDR3nt: TGTGCCAGCAGTAACAGTGGACAGGGGAAGAACACTGAAGCTTTCTTT
v_gene: TRBV7-2; d_gene: TRBD2; abundance: many; j_gene: TRBJ2-7; CDR3aa: CASSLARTSGTYEQYF; CDR3nt: TGTGCCAGCAGCTTAGCCAGGACTAGCGGCACCTACGAGCAGTACTTC
v_gene: TRBV7-3; d_gene: .; abundance: many; j_gene: TRBJ1-1; CDR3aa: CASSPFGGTEAFF; CDR3nt: TGTGCCAGCAGCCCGTTTGGGGGCACTGAAGCTTTCTTT
v_gene: TRBV4-1; d_gene: .; abundance: .; j_gene: TRBJ1-1; CDR3aa: CASSHVRGSEAFF; CDR3nt: TGCGCCAGCAGCCACGTCAGAGGGTCTGAAGCTTTCTTT
v_gene: TRBV12-3/TRBV12-4; d_gene: .; abundance: many; j_gene: TRBJ2-2; CDR3aa: CASRGAGTGELFF; CDR3nt: TGTGCCAGCAGGGGCGCCGGGACCGGGGAGCTGTTTTTT
v_gene: TRBV20-1; d_gene: TRBD1; abundance: .; j_gene: TRBJ2-1; CDR3aa: CSARARGRGEQFF; CDR3nt: TGCAGTGCTAGGGCCAGGGGGCGCGGTGAGCAGTTCTTC
v_gene: TRBV20-1; d_gene: .; abundance: few; j_gene: TRBJ2-7; CDR3aa: CSATKPTSGAYEQYF; CDR3nt: TGCAGTGCCACGAAGCCGACTAGTGGGGCATACGAGCAGTACTTC
v_gene: TRBV7-9; d_gene: .; abundance: many; j_gene: TRBJ2-3; CDR3aa: CASSLAPTDTQYF; CDR3nt: TGTGCCAGCAGCTTAGCCCCTACAGATACGCAGTATTTT
v_gene: TRBV2; d_gene: TRBD2; abundance: few; j_gene: TRBJ2-7; CDR3aa: CASSEAAGLALVLYEQYF; CDR3nt: TGTGCCAGCAGTGAAGCTGCGGGACTAGCCTTAGTCCTCTACGAGCAGTACTTC
v_gene: TRBV4-1; d_gene: .; abundance: few; j_gene: TRBJ1-2; CDR3aa: CASSQAPGQTYGYTF; CDR3nt: TGCGCCAGCAGCCAAGCCCCAGGCCAGACCTATGGCTACACCTTC
v_gene: TRBV14; d_gene: .; abundance: many; j_gene: TRBJ1-3; CDR3aa: CASSQAGSGNTIYF; CDR3nt: TGTGCCAGCAGCCAGGCAGGGTCCGGAAACACCATATATTTT
v_gene: TRBV4-3; d_gene: .; abundance: .; j_gene: TRBJ2-7; CDR3aa: CASSQEYSSSYEQYF; CDR3nt: TGCGCCAGCAGCCAAGAGTACTCCAGTTCCTACGAGCAGTACTTC
v_gene: TRBV6-6; d_gene: TRBD2; abundance: few; j_gene: TRBJ2-5; CDR3aa: CASSFTPNTMTSGVETQYF; CDR3nt: TGTGCCAGCAGTTTCACCCCCAACACAATGACTAGCGGGGTAGAGACCCAGTACTTC
v_gene: TRBV14; d_gene: TRBD1; abundance: few; j_gene: TRBJ1-1; CDR3aa: CASSQGSRDRGAHTEAFF; CDR3nt: TGTGCCAGCAGCCAAGGATCCCGGGACAGGGGGGCGCACACTGAAGCTTTCTTT
v_gene: TRBV12-3/TRBV12-4; d_gene: TRBD2; abundance: .; j_gene: TRBJ2-1; CDR3aa: CASSAGGLDEQFF; CDR3nt: TGTGCCAGCTCCGCGGGGGGGCTGGATGAGCAGTTCTTC
v_gene: TRBV4-3; d_gene: .; abundance: few; j_gene: TRBJ2-7; CDR3aa: CASRREQYF; CDR3nt: TGCGCCAGCAGGAGGGAGCAGTACTTC
v_gene: TRBV6-1; d_gene: TRBD2; abundance: .; j_gene: TRBJ2-1; CDR3aa: CASTVLAAPPNEQFF; CDR3nt: TGTGCCAGCACCGTACTAGCGGCCCCCCCCAATGAGCAGTTCTTC
v_gene: TRBV6-2/TRBV6-3; d_gene: TRBD2; abundance: few; j_gene: TRBJ2-7; CDR3aa: CASRSRGDSYEQYF; CDR3nt: TGTGCCAGCAGATCACGGGGGGATTCTTACGAGCAGTACTTC
v_gene: TRBV21-1; d_gene: .; abundance: many; j_gene: TRBJ1-5; CDR3aa: CASSKIGNKQPQHF; CDR3nt: TGTGCCAGCAGCAAAATCGGTAACAAGCAGCCCCAGCATTTT
v_gene: TRBV20-1; d_gene: .; abundance: .; j_gene: TRBJ1-4; CDR3aa: CSARDRRVANEKLFF; CDR3nt: TGCAGTGCTAGAGATCGCCGGGTTGCTAATGAAAAACTGTTTTTT
v_gene: TRBV2; d_gene: TRBD1; abundance: few; j_gene: TRBJ1-2; CDR3aa: CASSEGQGVYGYTF; CDR3nt: TGTGCCAGCAGTGAAGGACAGGGAGTCTATGGCTACACCTTC
v_gene: TRBV21-1; d_gene: .; abundance: few; j_gene: TRBJ2-7; CDR3aa: CASSSYRDRGYFQYF; CDR3nt: TGTGCCAGCAGCAGTTACCGGGACAGGGGTTACTTCCAGTACTTC
v_gene: TRBV30; d_gene: TRBD1; abundance: .; j_gene: TRBJ1-4; CDR3aa: CAWSQKTGLNEKLFF; CDR3nt: TGTGCCTGGAGCCAGAAGACAGGGTTAAATGAAAAACTGTTTTTT
v_gene: TRBV7-3; d_gene: TRBD2; abundance: .; j_gene: TRBJ2-3; CDR3aa: CASSPSIWREMGRDTQYF; CDR3nt: TGTGCCAGCAGCCCAAGCATTTGGCGGGAGATGGGGAGAGATACGCAGTATTTT
v_gene: TRBV12-3/TRBV12-4; d_gene: .; abundance: .; j_gene: TRBJ2-7; CDR3aa: CASRASGVYEQYF; CDR3nt: TGTGCCAGCAGGGCGTCCGGAGTCTACGAGCAGTACTTC
v_gene: TRBV12-3/TRBV12-4; d_gene: .; abundance: .; j_gene: TRBJ1-4; CDR3aa: CASSFLGRGGGEKLFF; CDR3nt: TGTGCCAGCAGTTTTTTGGGTAGGGGCGGTGGGGAAAAACTGTTTTTT
v_gene: TRBV2; d_gene: .; abundance: .; j_gene: TRBJ2-3; CDR3aa: CASRTPDSSTDTQYF; CDR3nt: TGTGCCAGCAGAACCCCGGACAGCAGCACAGATACGCAGTATTTT
v_gene: TRBV5-1; d_gene: TRBD2; abundance: many; j_gene: TRBJ2-3; CDR3aa: CASSGELAGSTDTQYF; CDR3nt: TGCGCCAGCAGCGGCGAGCTAGCGGGGTCCACAGATACGCAGTATTTT
v_gene: TRBV5-1; d_gene: .; abundance: many; j_gene: TRBJ1-1; CDR3aa: CASSPVGGDAEAFF; CDR3nt: TGCGCCAGCAGCCCAGTTGGGGGGGATGCTGAAGCTTTCTTT
v_gene: TRBV9; d_gene: .; abundance: many; j_gene: TRBJ2-7; CDR3aa: CASSPHGPSSYEQYF; CDR3nt: TGTGCCAGCAGCCCCCATGGACCGAGCTCCTACGAGCAGTACTTC
v_gene: TRBV11-2; d_gene: TRBD1; abundance: many; j_gene: TRBJ2-3; CDR3aa: CASSPWTGDNTDTQYF; CDR3nt: TGTGCCAGCAGCCCCTGGACAGGGGATAACACAGATACGCAGTATTTT
v_gene: TRBV4-3; d_gene: TRBD2; abundance: .; j_gene: TRBJ2-3; CDR3aa: CASSQEIPSGSTDTQYF; CDR3nt: TGCGCCAGCAGCCAAGAAATCCCTAGCGGTAGCACAGATACGCAGTATTTT
v_gene: TRBV6-2/TRBV6-3; d_gene: TRBD2; abundance: many; j_gene: TRBJ2-5; CDR3aa: CASSYEAGGQETQYF; CDR3nt: TGTGCCAGCAGTTACGAAGCGGGGGGCCAAGAGACCCAGTACTTC
v_gene: TRBV3-1; d_gene: .; abundance: .; j_gene: TRBJ1-2; CDR3aa: CASSQEGETDYGYTF; CDR3nt: TGTGCCAGCAGCCAAGAGGGCGAGACAGACTATGGCTACACCTTC
v_gene: TRBV28; d_gene: .; abundance: many; j_gene: TRBJ2-3; CDR3aa: CASSQPHDTDTQYF; CDR3nt: TGTGCCAGCAGCCAACCCCACGACACAGATACGCAGTATTTT
v_gene: TRBV28; d_gene: TRBD2; abundance: .; j_gene: TRBJ2-4; CDR3aa: CASSLLAGGIQYF; CDR3nt: TGTGCCAGCAGTTTATTAGCGGGAGGCATTCAGTACTTC
v_gene: TRBV28; d_gene: TRBD2; abundance: few; j_gene: TRBJ2-5; CDR3aa: CASSHLAGDGETQYF; CDR3nt: TGTGCCAGCAGTCATCTAGCGGGAGATGGTGAGACCCAGTACTTC
v_gene: TRBV2; d_gene: TRBD2; abundance: few; j_gene: TRBJ2-1; CDR3aa: CASSEVAGGLYNEQFF; CDR3nt: TGTGCCAGCAGTGAAGTTGCGGGAGGGCTCTACAATGAGCAGTTCTTC
v_gene: TRBV11-2; d_gene: TRBD2; abundance: .; j_gene: TRBJ2-3; CDR3aa: CASSSLTGGFTDTQYF; CDR3nt: TGTGCCAGCAGCTCCTTAACGGGGGGGTTCACAGATACGCAGTATTTT
v_gene: TRBV13; d_gene: .; abundance: .; j_gene: TRBJ2-6; CDR3aa: CATSLWVATSGANVLTF; CDR3nt: TGTGCCACCAGCTTATGGGTAGCGACCTCTGGGGCCAACGTCCTGACTTTC
v_gene: TRBV12-3/TRBV12-4; d_gene: .; abundance: .; j_gene: TRBJ2-5; CDR3aa: CASSLGVVGVGGQETRYF; CDR3nt: TGTGCCAGCAGTTTAGGTGTAGTAGGCGTGGGGGGACAAGAGACCCGGTACTTC
v_gene: TRBV27; d_gene: .; abundance: .; j_gene: TRBJ2-7; CDR3aa: CASSPWAYYEQYF; CDR3nt: TGTGCCAGCAGCCCATGGGCTTACTACGAGCAGTACTTC
v_gene: TRBV20-1; d_gene: TRBD2; abundance: once; j_gene: TRBJ2-3; CDR3aa: CSANSGTSGSGVIDTQYF; CDR3nt: TGCAGTGCTAACTCCGGGACTAGCGGGAGTGGAGTAATCGATACGCAGTATTTT
v_gene: TRBV14; d_gene: TRBD1; abundance: many; j_gene: TRBJ1-1; CDR3aa: CASSQYRGLHPNTEAFF; CDR3nt: TGTGCCAGCAGCCAATACAGGGGACTACACCCGAACACTGAAGCTTTCTTT
v_gene: TRBV4-3; d_gene: .; abundance: few; j_gene: TRBJ2-3; CDR3aa: CASSQDIGAHPQYF; CDR3nt: TGCGCCAGCAGCCAAGACATTGGCGCCCACCCGCAGTATTTT
v_gene: TRBV3-1; d_gene: .; abundance: few; j_gene: TRBJ2-3; CDR3aa: CASSQDRTGGTDTQYF; CDR3nt: TGTGCCAGCAGCCAAGATCGTACGGGGGGCACAGATACGCAGTATTTT